A single sample is the source of the 2 T cell receptor beta chains below, sequenced in a study of blood T cell repertoires in COVID-19. Data came from immunoSEQ multiplex PCR; TCRdb stores just in-frame clones and leaves some out. The sample yields 200,000 to 300,000 clones, 82% seen once. The sample comprised peripheral blood. Source of these receptors: a woman between 55 and 75 years old with active or convalescent COVID-19.

The V and J genes are TRBV29-1 and TRBJ1-2; TRBD1 matches 7 bases. This CDR3 contains 16 residues. The germline V gene has CDR1 SQVTM and CDR2 ANQGSEA. With 3 bases clipped from V and 1 base from J, the junction kept 11 bases outside the gene matches. The CDR3 bases are TGCAGCGTTGAGAAGGGGGCTACCAGCATTAACTATGGCTACACCTTC. Amino acids: CSVEKGATSINYGYTF.

CDR3 DNA sequence: TGTGCCAGCAGTTACGGGGGGTCCCTGTTATATGGCTACACCTTC. It encodes CASSYGGSLLYGYTF. This chain joins TRBV6-5 and TRBJ1-2; D is possibly TRBD1 (5 bases). Germline V CDR1 and CDR2: MNHEY, SVGAGI. The CDR3 is made up of 15 amino acids. V was pared by 2 bases and J by 5 bases, with 15 bases between.